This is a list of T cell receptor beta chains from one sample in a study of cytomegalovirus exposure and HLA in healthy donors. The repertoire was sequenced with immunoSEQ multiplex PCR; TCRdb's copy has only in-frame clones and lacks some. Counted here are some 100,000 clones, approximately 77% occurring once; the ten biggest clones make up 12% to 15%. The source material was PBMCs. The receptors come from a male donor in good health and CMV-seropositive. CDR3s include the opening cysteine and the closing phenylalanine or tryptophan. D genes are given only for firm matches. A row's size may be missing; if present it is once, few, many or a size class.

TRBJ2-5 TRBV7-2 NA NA CASSLVVEETQYF TGTGCCAGCAGCTTAGTCGTGGAGGAGACCCAGTACTTC
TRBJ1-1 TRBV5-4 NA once CASSLRSTMNTEAFF TGTGCCAGCAGCTTGCGGTCAACTATGAACACTGAAGCTTTCTTT
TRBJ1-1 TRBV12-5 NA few CASGTGNTEAFF TGTGCTAGTGGGACAGGGAACACTGAAGCTTTCTTT
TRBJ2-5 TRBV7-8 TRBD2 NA CASSPQAGSGEPGETQYF TGTGCCAGCAGTCCACAAGCGGGTAGCGGGGAACCTGGGGAGACCCAGTACTTC
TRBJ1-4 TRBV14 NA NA CASSQVGVVEKLFF TGTGCCAGCAGCCAAGTCGGGGTTGTTGAAAAACTGTTTTTT
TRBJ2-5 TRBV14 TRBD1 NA CASSHRGRQETQYF TGTGCCAGCAGTCACAGGGGCCGGCAAGAGACCCAGTACTTC
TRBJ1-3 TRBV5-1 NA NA CASSTGTGNTIYF TGCGCCAGCAGCACGGGTACCGGAAACACCATATATTTT
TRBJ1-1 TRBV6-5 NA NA CASSYSGVTEAFF TGTGCCAGCAGTTACTCAGGGGTGACTGAAGCTTTCTTT
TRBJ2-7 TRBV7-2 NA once CASSSRDWGPYEQYF TGTGCCAGCAGCTCGAGGGACTGGGGCCCCTACGAGCAGTACTTC
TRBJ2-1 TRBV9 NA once CASSHQDSYNEQFF TGTGCCAGCAGCCACCAGGATTCCTACAATGAGCAGTTCTTC
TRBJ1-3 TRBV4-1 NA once CASSQVRNSGNTIYF TGCGCCAGCAGCCAAGTCAGAAACTCTGGAAACACCATATATTTT
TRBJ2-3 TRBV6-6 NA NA CASRRDVSTDTQYF TGTGCCAGCAGGCGGGACGTCAGCACAGATACGCAGTATTTT
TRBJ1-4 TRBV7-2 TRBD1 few CASSKSSQGAWEKLFF TGTGCCAGCAGCAAGAGCTCACAGGGGGCCTGGGAAAAACTGTTTTTT
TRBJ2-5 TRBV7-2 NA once CASNVAGQSAETQYF TGTGCCAGCAACGTAGCCGGACAGTCGGCAGAGACCCAGTACTTC
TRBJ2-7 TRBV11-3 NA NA CASTPPGHYEQYF TGTGCCAGCACCCCTCCAGGGCACTACGAGCAGTACTTC
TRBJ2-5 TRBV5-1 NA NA CASSLSRPSQETQYF TGCGCCAGCAGCTTGTCCCGTCCCAGCCAAGAGACCCAGTACTTC
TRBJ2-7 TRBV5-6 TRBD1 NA CASSLGDRPYEQYF TGTGCCAGCAGCTTGGGGGACAGACCCTACGAGCAGTACTTC
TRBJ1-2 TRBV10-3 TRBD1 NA CAISPGQGYYGYTF TGTGCCATCAGCCCCGGACAGGGGTACTATGGCTACACCTTC
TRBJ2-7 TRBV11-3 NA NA CASSSFETASTYEQYF TGTGCCAGCAGCTCTTTTGAGACAGCGTCTACCTACGAGCAGTACTTC
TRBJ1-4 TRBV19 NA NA CASSITGVEKLFF TGTGCCAGTAGTATTACAGGAGTCGAAAAACTGTTTTTT
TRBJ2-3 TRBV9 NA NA CASSVEGSESSTDTQYF TGTGCCAGCAGCGTAGAGGGTAGCGAATCTAGCACAGATACGCAGTATTTT
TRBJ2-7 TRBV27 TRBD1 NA CASSLGTVFYEQYF TGTGCCAGCAGTCTCGGGACAGTTTTCTACGAGCAGTACTTC
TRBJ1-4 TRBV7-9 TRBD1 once CASSPGGGGEKLFF TGTGCCAGCAGCCCAGGGGGCGGGGGTGAAAAACTGTTTTTT
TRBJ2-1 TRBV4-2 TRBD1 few CASSHEDRFSYNEQFF TGTGCCAGCAGCCATGAGGACAGGTTCTCCTACAATGAGCAGTTCTTC
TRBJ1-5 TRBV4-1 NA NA CASSQEGSLIDRNNQPQHF TGCGCCAGCAGCCAAGAAGGGTCGCTGATCGACAGGAATAATCAGCCCCAGCATTTT
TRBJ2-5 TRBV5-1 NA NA CASIGDYQETQYF TGCGCCAGCATAGGGGACTACCAAGAGACCCAGTACTTC
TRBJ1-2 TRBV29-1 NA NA CSALFGDGYTF TGCAGCGCTCTCTTCGGGGATGGCTACACCTTC
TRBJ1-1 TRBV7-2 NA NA CASSPDRPYTLNTEAFF TGTGCCAGCAGCCCCGACAGGCCTTACACACTGAACACTGAAGCTTTCTTT
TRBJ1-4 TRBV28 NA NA CASSPARSNNEKLFF TGTGCCAGCAGCCCCGCCAGAAGTAATAATGAAAAACTGTTTTTT
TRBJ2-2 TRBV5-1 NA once CASSLGWQGAGTGELFF TGCGCCAGCAGCTTGGGTTGGCAGGGAGCGGGCACCGGGGAGCTGTTTTTT
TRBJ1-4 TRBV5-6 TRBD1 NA CASSLLGQGSPFNEKLFF TGTGCCAGCAGCTTGTTGGGACAGGGAAGCCCTTTTAATGAAAAACTGTTTTTT
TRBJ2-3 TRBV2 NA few CASSGQTDTQYF TGTGCCAGCAGTGGACAGACAGATACGCAGTATTTT
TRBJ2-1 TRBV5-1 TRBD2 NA CASSLLRASGGPYNEQFF TGCGCCAGCAGCTTGTTAAGGGCTAGCGGGGGCCCGTACAATGAGCAGTTCTTC
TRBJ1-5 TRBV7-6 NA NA CASSSTGLPQHF TGTGCCAGCAGCTCGACAGGTTTGCCCCAGCATTTT
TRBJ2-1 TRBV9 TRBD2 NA CASSVGGSGGSAVEQFF TGTGCCAGCAGCGTAGGGGGGAGCGGGGGGTCAGCGGTTGAGCAGTTCTTC
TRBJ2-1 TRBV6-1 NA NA CASRQTPLNEQFF TGTGCCAGCAGGCAGACACCGCTCAATGAGCAGTTCTTC
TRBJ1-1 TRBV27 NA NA CAVRGSGGEAFF TGTGCCGTCCGCGGCTCCGGAGGTGAAGCTTTCTTT
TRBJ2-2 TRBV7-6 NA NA CASSPYTAGDTGELFF TGTGCCAGCAGCCCCTACACGGCAGGGGATACCGGGGAGCTGTTTTTT
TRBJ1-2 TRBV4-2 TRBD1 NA CASSRPQDRGLYGYTF TGTGCCAGCAGCCGACCACAGGACAGGGGTTTGTATGGCTACACCTTC